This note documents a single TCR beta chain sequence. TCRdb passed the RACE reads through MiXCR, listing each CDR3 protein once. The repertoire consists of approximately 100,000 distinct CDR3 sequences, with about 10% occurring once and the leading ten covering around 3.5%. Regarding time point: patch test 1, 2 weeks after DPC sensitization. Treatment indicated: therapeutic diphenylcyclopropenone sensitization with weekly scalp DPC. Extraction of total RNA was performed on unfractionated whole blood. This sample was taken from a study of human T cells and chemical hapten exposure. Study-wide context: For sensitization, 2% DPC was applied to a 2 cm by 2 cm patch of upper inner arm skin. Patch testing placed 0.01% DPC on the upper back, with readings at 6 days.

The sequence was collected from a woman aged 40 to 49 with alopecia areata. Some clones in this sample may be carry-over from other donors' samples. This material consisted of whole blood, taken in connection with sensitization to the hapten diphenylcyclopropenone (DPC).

This CDR3 is CSVALVGVIHNEQFF. CDR3 coding DNA: TGCAGCGTTGCCTTGGTGGGAGTAATACACAATGAGCAGTTCTTC. The chain has TRBV29-1 and TRBJ2-1, with a tentative D call TRBD2 (5 bases). The germline V and J ends were trimmed by 4 bases and 5 bases, with 18 bases remaining between them. From germline, CDR1 is SQVTM and CDR2 ANQGSEA. CDR3 length: 15 amino acids.